A selection of T cell receptor beta chains follows, all from one sample in a study of T cell repertoires in cytomegalovirus infection. TCRdb independently ran MiXCR on the reads; one entry per CDR3 protein. The data contain hundreds of thousands of distinct CDR3 sequences, under 40% of them seen just once; the ten biggest clones take up about an eighth. The sample was PBMCs. These TCRs come from a human donor in good health (CMV status not recorded). Some clones in this sample may be carry-over from other donors' samples. The CDR3 runs from the conserved cysteine through the conserved F or W. A D gene is named only where the DNA matches it firmly. Not every row has a clone size; where given, it reads once, few, many or a size class.

-,-,TRBJ2-7,TRBV7-2,TGTGCCAGCAGTCAAGCCCGCCGGGGGGCGCTCTACGAGCAGTACTTC,CASSQARRGALYEQYF
-,TRBD1,TRBJ2-7,TRBV27,TGTGCCAGCAGTCTCGGGACAGAAAAGCCCTACGAGCAGTACTTC,CASSLGTEKPYEQYF
-,-,TRBJ2-5,TRBV2,TGTGCCAGCAGCAGGGAGGGGGGCCGGGAGACCCAGTACTTC,CASSREGGRETQYF
-,-,TRBJ1-1,TRBV28,TGTGCCAGCACACCTCTCCCGGGACTCGCTGAAGCTTTCTTT,CASTPLPGLAEAFF
few,-,TRBJ1-1,TRBV5-1,TGCGCCAGCAGCCCCACTCCCGGCATAGTTGCTGGAGAAGCTTTCTTT,CASSPTPGIVAGEAFF
few,-,TRBJ2-1,TRBV11-2,TGTGCCAGCAGCGGCAGGACGAGAGATGAGCAGTTCTTC,CASSGRTRDEQFF
-,TRBD1,TRBJ2-5,TRBV9,TGTTCCAGCAGCTCTAGTATAGGGGGCGTGGAGACCCAGTACTTC,CSSSSSIGGVETQYF
-,-,TRBJ1-6,TRBV7-3,TGTGCCAGCAGCTCTAGCCAGGGGTTGCCACCCCTCCACTTT,CASSSSQGLPPLHF
many,-,TRBJ2-1,TRBV7-8,TGTGCCAGCAGCCGAAGCACGGGACGGAACAATGAGCAGTTCTTC,CASSRSTGRNNEQFF
-,-,TRBJ2-3,TRBV7-2,TGTGCCAGCAGCTCCCGCCCACGAGTCACAGATACGCATTATTTT,CASSSRPRVTDTHYF
-,-,TRBJ1-1,TRBV12-3/TRBV12-4,TGTGCCAGCAGTTTAACAGGGCTGGGCACTGAAGCTTTCTTT,CASSLTGLGTEAFF
-,-,TRBJ2-7,TRBV7-4,TGTGCCAGCAGCACCCGACAGGGCGGGGACGAGCAGTACTTC,CASSTRQGGDEQYF
few,TRBD2,TRBJ2-2,TRBV7-6,TGTGCCAGCAGCTTCTCCGTAGCGGGGGCGAACACCGGGGAGCTGTTTTTT,CASSFSVAGANTGELFF